The 30 T cell receptor beta chains below were found in one sample sequenced in a study of cytomegalovirus exposure and HLA in healthy donors. Clones were sequenced by immunoSEQ multiplex PCR, and TCRdb holds only the in-frame ones, with some missing. This table holds tens of thousands of clones, 91% found once. Specimen: PBMCs. These receptors all come from a woman between 25 and 40 years old in good health and CMV-seronegative.

The chain joins TRBV5-4 to TRBJ2-7; D remains ambiguous. This CDR3 contains 13 residues. Trimming left V 4 bases short and J 3 bases short, with 11 bases between. Germline V gives CDR1 SGHNT, CDR2 YYREEE (reference sequence). This chain's CDR3 is CASSPGTYYEQYF. CDR3 in DNA: TGTGCCAGCAGCCCAGGAACCTACTACGAGCAGTACTTC.

The rearrangement links TRBV14 to TRBJ2-7, with unresolved D. The CDR3 runs to 15 residues. With 0 bases removed from V and 0 bases from J, the gap between germline ends came to 9 bases. Germline CDR1 is SGHDN and CDR2 is FVKESK. The CDR3 DNA reads TGTGCCAGCAGCCAAGATCGCGGAAGCTCCTACGAGCAGTACTTC. It translates to CASSQDRGSSYEQYF.

This clone was observed a single time. CDR3 sequence (DNA): TGTGCCAGCAGCTTAGAGGGGGCCGCGCCCAGCTACACCTTC. This translates into CASSLEGAAPSYTF. This chain joins TRBV7-9 and TRBJ1-2; 7 bases fit TRBD1. J gave up 9 bases and V 1 base, and 8 bases lay outside the gene matches. Per germline, CDR1 SEHNR and CDR2 FQNEAQ (reference sequence). The CDR3 spans 14 residues.

The chain joins TRBV5-1 to TRBJ1-2; D gene uncertain. The CDR3 spans 14 residues. Trimming removed 0 bases at V and 3 bases at J, with 9 bases between. Germline-derived CDR1 and CDR2 are SGHRS and YFSETQ. CDR3 in DNA: TGCGCCAGCAGCTTGGGAGGGTTGGACTATGGCTACACCTTC. It encodes CASSLGGLDYGYTF. Together with reference TRBV5-1 and TRBJ1-2, the CDR3 gives the full variable domain: KAGVTQTPRYLIKTRGQQVTLSCSPISGHRSVSWYQQTPGQGLQFLFEYFSETQRNKGNFPGRFSGRQFSNSRSEMNVSTLELGDSALYLCASSLGGLDYGYTFGSGTRLTVV.

This sequence joins TRBV2 and TRBJ1-5; D is possibly TRBD1 (5 bases). V was pared by 3 bases and J by 7 bases, with 13 bases between. The CDR3 runs to 14 residues. Germline values: CDR1 SNHLY, CDR2 FYNNEI. CDR3 region: CASSDPQGGQPQHF. Here the CDR3 DNA reads TGTGCCAGCAGTGACCCCCAGGGAGGGCAGCCCCAGCATTTT.

The rearrangement links TRBV6-5 to TRBJ1-5; D is unclear. Germline V gene data show CDR1 as MNHEY and CDR2 as SVGAGI. Trimming stripped 2 bases from V and 4 bases from J, with 6 bases between. The CDR3 totals 13 residues. The CDR3 here is CASSYDGNQPQHF. The CDR3 DNA follows: TGTGCCAGCAGTTACGACGGGAATCAGCCCCAGCATTTT.

V and J are TRBV4-1 and TRBJ2-3; 11 nucleotides line up with TRBD2. V was clipped by 4 bases and J by 7 bases; unmatched bases: 13. There are 17 residues in the CDR3. Germline lookup yields CDR1 MGHRA and CDR2 YSYEKL. The CDR3 coding sequence is TGCGCCAGCAGCCCCCTGGGGGGTCCTAGCGGGAGGAATACGCAGTATTTT. This encodes CASSPLGGPSGRNTQYF.

The genes are TRBV18 and TRBJ2-7, with 8 bases matching TRBD1. The V gene's germline CDR1 is KGHSH and CDR2 LQKENI. After removal of 2 bases from V and 3 bases from J, the junction contained 9 bases not matched to a gene. The CDR3 runs 16 residues. The CDR3 coding sequence is TGTGCCAGCTCACCAAACGACAGGGGAATAGTCTACGAGCAGTACTTC. Translating gives CASSPNDRGIVYEQYF.

The DNA of the CDR3 is TGTGCCAGCAGCCCCCCCAGGGGTTATGAGACTGAAGCTTTCTTT. It is translated as CASSPPRGYETEAFF. The rearrangement joins TRBV7-9 to TRBJ1-1; maybe TRBD1 (6 bases). V lost 5 bases and J lost 5, with 18 bases in between. This CDR3 comprises 15 residues. In germline, CDR1 is SEHNR, CDR2 FQNEAQ (reference sequence). The entire variable domain, with the rest obtained from reference TRBV7-9 and TRBJ1-1, is as follows: DTGVSQNPRHKITKRGQNVTFRCDPISEHNRLYWYRQTLGQGPEFLTYFQNEAQLEKSRLLSDRFSAERPKGSFSTLEIQRTEQGDSAMYLCASSPPRGYETEAFFGQGTRLTVV.

This clone appeared a few times. The chain has TRBV6-1 and TRBJ1-1; no clear D. The V end was cut by 7 bases, the J end by 4 bases, with 7 bases between. CDR3 length: 11 residues. Germline assignment: CDR1 MNHNS and CDR2 SASEGT. The CDR3 DNA is TGTGCCAGCACGCGAGGCACTGAAGCTTTCTTT. Protein product: CASTRGTEAFF.

This chain uses TRBV28 with TRBJ1-1; TRBD1 might be the D (5 bases). Between the trimmed V and J ends, which lost 5 bases and 4 bases, there was a span of 17 bases. Germline-derived CDR1 and CDR2 are MDHEN and SYDVKM. The CDR3 runs 15 residues. CDR3 region: CASSTLDPTVTEAFF. In DNA form, the CDR3 reads TGTGCCAGCAGTACGCTTGATCCGACAGTCACTGAAGCTTTCTTT.

The gene calls are TRBV18 and TRBJ1-5; TRBD1 matches at 9 bases. The V gene end was trimmed by 2 bases and the J gene end by 7 bases; junction bases not matched to a gene: 6. Germline values: CDR1 KGHSH, CDR2 LQKENI. CDR3 length: 15 residues. CDR3 sequence reads: CASSPEGQGRQPQHF. The CDR3, as DNA: TGTGCCAGCTCACCAGAGGGACAGGGACGACAGCCCCAGCATTTT.

This chain links TRBV28 with TRBJ1-1, with unresolved D. Germline V gene sequence: CDR1 MDHEN, CDR2 SYDVKM. Trimming pared 8 bases from V and 1 base from J, leaving 17 bases between. The CDR3 has 15 amino acids. Here the CDR3 reads CASLSGSRGNTEAFF. DNA for the CDR3: TGTGCCAGCCTGAGTGGGAGTAGAGGGAACACTGAAGCTTTCTTT.

The chain links TRBV28 to TRBJ2-5, with D possibly being TRBD2 (5 bases). Germline assignment: CDR1 MDHEN and CDR2 SYDVKM. The CDR3 sequence is 13 residues long. Between the trimmed V and J ends, which lost 8 bases and 2 bases, there was a span of 12 bases. CDR3 loop: CASGSRGQETQYF. CDR3 in DNA: TGTGCCAGCGGTTCCCGGGGACAAGAGACCCAGTACTTC. The complete variable domain, with remaining parts taken from reference TRBV28 and TRBJ2-5, reads DVKVTQSSRYLVKRTGEKVFLECVQDMDHENMFWYRQDPGLGLRLIYFSYDVKMKEKGDIPEGYSVSREKKERFSLILESASTNQTSMYLCASGSRGQETQYFGPGTRLLVL.

The chain uses TRBV5-5 and TRBJ1-1; 7 bases align to TRBD1. The CDR3 length is 15 residues. Germline CDR1 and CDR2: SGHKS and YYEKEE (reference sequence). J was trimmed by 3 bases and V by 6 bases; bases with no gene match: 11. The CDR3, as DNA: TGTGCCAGCATCTCGGAGGCAGGGGGGCACACTGAAGCTTTCTTT. Amino acids: CASISEAGGHTEAFF.

This chain links TRBV5-1 with TRBJ2-7; 11 bases match TRBD1. CDR3 length: 15 amino acids. Trimming removed 0 bases from V and 7 bases from J; junction bases left unmatched: 6. Germline assignment: CDR1 SGHRS and CDR2 YFSETQ. Written as DNA, the CDR3 is TGCGCCAGCAGCTTGGGTGGGACAGGGGGATTGGAGCAGTACTTC. Its translation: CASSLGGTGGLEQYF.

The count of this clone is one. The chain is built from TRBV28 and TRBJ2-1; 8 bases are shared with TRBD2. The CDR3 totals 13 residues. The V segment lost 10 bases and the J segment 3 bases; nucleotides outside the gene matches: 5. CDR1 MDHEN and CDR2 SYDVKM come from the germline V gene. The DNA for the CDR3 is TGTGCCACCCGGGAGGGCGGCTACAATGAGCAGTTCTTC. Translated, it gives CATREGGYNEQFF.

CDR3 DNA sequence: TGTGCCAGCAACAAAGTTAACTATGGCTACACCTTC. Protein: CASNKVNYGYTF. V is TRBV7-2 and J is TRBJ1-2; D gene ambiguous. Trimming removed 7 bases at V and 1 base at J, with 7 bases between. CDR1 and CDR2 from the germline V gene are SGHTA and FQGNSA. This CDR3 is built from 12 residues.

The rearrangement joins TRBV6-6 to TRBJ2-3; D call uncertain. Germline CDR1 is MNHNY and CDR2 is SVGAGI (reference sequence). V lost 10 bases and J 3 bases, leaving 8 bases between the germline ends. This CDR3 has 11 amino acids. CDR3 coding DNA: TGTGCCATTCGTTCGACAGATACGCAGTATTTT. The encoded protein is CAIRSTDTQYF.

V and J are TRBV7-9 and TRBJ1-2; D is unclear. The CDR3 covers 12 residues. Trimming took 5 bases from V and 8 from J, leaving 12 bases between them. In germline, CDR1 is SEHNR, CDR2 FQNEAQ (reference sequence). The CDR3 region is CASSQDIYGYTF. CDR3 nucleotides: TGTGCCAGCAGCCAAGACATCTACGGCTACACCTTC.

This clone came up once. J is TRBJ2-5 and V is TRBV10-3; TRBD1 matches 8 bases. The trim removed 10 bases at V and 1 base at J, leaving 11 bases unmatched. The V gene's germline CDR1 is ENHRY and CDR2 SYGVKD. The CDR3 is 15 residues long. The CDR3 spells CATTVGRGRQETQYF. The CDR3 coding sequence is TGTGCCACCACGGTGGGCAGGGGGCGCCAAGAGACCCAGTACTTC.

The rearrangement links TRBV7-2 to TRBJ2-7; 8 bases are shared with TRBD1. The V gene's germline CDR1 is SGHTA and CDR2 FQGNSA. With 4 bases clipped from V and 2 bases from J, the junction kept 7 bases outside the gene matches. The CDR3 has 15 residues. The CDR3 is CASSWTGTGAYEQYF. The CDR3 DNA reads as TGTGCCAGCAGCTGGACCGGGACAGGAGCCTACGAGCAGTACTTC. Together with reference TRBV7-2 and TRBJ2-7, the CDR3 gives the full variable domain: GAGVSQSPSNKVTEKGKDVELRCDPISGHTALYWYRQSLGQGLEFLIYFQGNSAPDKSGLPSDRFSAERTGGSVSTLTIQRTQQEDSAVYLCASSWTGTGAYEQYFGPGTRLTVT.

The chain recombines TRBV27 with TRBJ2-7; a possible D gene is TRBD1 (6 bases). Between the trimmed V and J ends, which lost 5 bases and 3 bases, there was a span of 11 bases. CDR1 is MNHEY, CDR2 SMNVEV, per germline (reference sequence). The CDR3 covers 13 residues. CDR3 amino acids: CASSLQGFYEQYF. The CDR3 nucleotides read TGTGCCAGCAGTCTGCAGGGGTTCTACGAGCAGTACTTC.

J is TRBJ2-1 and V is TRBV7-2, with 9 bases aligning to TRBD1. This CDR3 comprises 17 residues. V trimming: 1 base; J trimming: 4 bases; junction bases outside the gene matches: 8. Germline CDR1 is SGHTA and CDR2 is FQGNSA. In DNA form, the CDR3 reads TGTGCCAGCAGCTTAGTGACAGGGGGTCTTCCGTACAATGAGCAGTTCTTC. This gives the protein CASSLVTGGLPYNEQFF.

The gene calls are TRBV7-6 and TRBJ2-7; D is uncertain. Germline V gives CDR1 SGHVS, CDR2 FNYEAQ. V was clipped by 5 bases and J by 0 bases, with 11 bases between them. The CDR3 is 14 residues long. CDR3 loop: CASSLTRSSYEQYF. CDR3 bases: TGTGCCAGCAGCCTAACAAGGAGCTCCTACGAGCAGTACTTC.

The chain uses TRBV5-1 and TRBJ1-5, with 11 bases aligning to TRBD1. Losses at the gene ends were 8 bases for V and 1 base for J; bases not matched to a gene: 8. From germline, CDR1 is SGHRS and CDR2 YFSETQ. There are 16 residues in the CDR3. CDR3 nucleotides: TGCGCCAGACCCGGGACAGGGGGGTTCAGCAATCAGCCCCAGCATTTT. Protein sequence: CARPGTGGFSNQPQHF.

The table lists this clone with a count of one. This rearrangement joins TRBV5-1 to TRBJ1-4; D remains unclear. The germline V gene encodes CDR1 SGHRS and CDR2 YFSETQ. The CDR3 has 15 residues. V dropped 4 bases and J dropped 0 bases, with 10 bases sitting between them. The CDR3 is CASSNARTTNEKLFF. The CDR3 region has the DNA TGCGCCAGCAGCAATGCGAGGACAACTAATGAAAAACTGTTTTTT.

The chain is built from TRBV5-1 and TRBJ2-5; TRBD1 matches at 7 bases. J was trimmed by 5 bases and V by 0 bases; bases with no gene match: 4. The CDR3 is 14 amino acids. Germline V lookup: CDR1 SGHRS, CDR2 YFSETQ. The CDR3 DNA is TGCGCCAGCAGCTTGGAACAGGGGACGGAGACCCAGTACTTC. Amino acids: CASSLEQGTETQYF.

This chain connects TRBV7-2 to TRBJ1-2; D is unclear. The V end was cut by 3 bases, the J end by 4 bases, with 9 bases between. This CDR3 region has 13 residues. The germline gives CDR1 SGHTA, CDR2 FQGNSA. CDR3: CASSLEGAYGYTF. The CDR3, as DNA: TGTGCCAGCAGCTTGGAGGGAGCCTATGGCTACACCTTC. Full variable domain (rest looked up from reference TRBV7-2 and TRBJ1-2): GAGVSQSPSNKVTEKGKDVELRCDPISGHTALYWYRQSLGQGLEFLIYFQGNSAPDKSGLPSDRFSAERTGGSVSTLTIQRTQQEDSAVYLCASSLEGAYGYTFGSGTRLTVV.

The rearrangement uses TRBV6-6 and TRBJ1-5; TRBD1 might be the D (5 bases). Germline V gene data show CDR1 as MNHNY and CDR2 as SVGAGI (reference sequence). This CDR3 is built from 16 residues. Trimming stripped 6 bases from V and 4 bases from J, with 19 bases between. The CDR3 loop reads CASSPFLVGGNQPQHF. The CDR3 nucleotides are TGTGCCAGCAGCCCCTTTTTGGTGGGGGGGAATCAGCCCCAGCATTTT.